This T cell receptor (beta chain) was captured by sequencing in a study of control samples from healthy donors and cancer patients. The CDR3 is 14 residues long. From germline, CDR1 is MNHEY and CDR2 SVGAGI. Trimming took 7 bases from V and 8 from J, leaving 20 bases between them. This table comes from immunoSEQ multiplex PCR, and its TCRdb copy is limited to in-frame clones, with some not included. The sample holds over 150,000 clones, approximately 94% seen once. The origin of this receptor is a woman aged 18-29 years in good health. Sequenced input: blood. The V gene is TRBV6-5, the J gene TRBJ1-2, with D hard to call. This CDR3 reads CASKTPFPPFGYTF. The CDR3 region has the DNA TGTGCCAGCAAGACCCCCTTCCCCCCATTCGGCTACACCTTC.